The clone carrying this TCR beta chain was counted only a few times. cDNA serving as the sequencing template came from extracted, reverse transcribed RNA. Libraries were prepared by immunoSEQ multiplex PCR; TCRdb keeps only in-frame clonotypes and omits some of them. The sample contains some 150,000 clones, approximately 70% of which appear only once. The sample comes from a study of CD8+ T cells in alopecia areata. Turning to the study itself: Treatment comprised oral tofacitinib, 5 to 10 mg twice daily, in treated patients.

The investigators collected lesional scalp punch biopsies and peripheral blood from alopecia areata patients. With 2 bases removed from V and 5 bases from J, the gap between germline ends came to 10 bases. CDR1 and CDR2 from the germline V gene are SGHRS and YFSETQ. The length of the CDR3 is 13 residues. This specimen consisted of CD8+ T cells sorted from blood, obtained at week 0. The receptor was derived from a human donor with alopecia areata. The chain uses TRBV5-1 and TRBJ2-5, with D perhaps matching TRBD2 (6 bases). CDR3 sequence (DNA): TGCGCCAGCAGCTTAGACAGCGGGGAGACCCAGTACTTC. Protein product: CASSLDSGETQYF.